The 21 T cell receptor beta chains reported below all come from one sample, sequenced in a study of TIL therapy for anti-PD-1-resistant metastatic lung cancer. Time point meaning: pre-treatment sample, taken before nivolumab and TIL therapy. Most excised metastases sampled were pleural nodules or supraclavicular lymph nodes. The immunoSEQ assay was v3. Measured with immunoSEQ multiplex PCR; TCRdb has only the in-frame clones, and not every one. The sample contains about 26,000 clones, 63% of which appear only once. The sequences come from tumor tissue, collected at baseline. The source of these receptors is a woman aged 30 to 85 with non-small cell lung cancer.

The chain is built from TRBV6-6 and TRBJ2-7; D is perhaps TRBD1 (6 bases). Germline CDR1 reads MNHNY; CDR2 reads SVGAGI (reference sequence). The CDR3 length is 12 residues. Between the trimmed V and J ends, which lost 6 bases and 3 bases, there was a span of 9 bases. CDR3 protein: CASSLGGYEQYF. In DNA form, the CDR3 reads TGTGCCAGCAGCCTAGGGGGCTACGAGCAGTACTTC.

The chain recombines TRBV7-2 with TRBJ2-1; possible D gene TRBD2, 5 bases. This CDR3 has 13 amino acids. Trimming took off 5 bases at V and 3 bases at J, with 8 bases between the two ends. Germline CDR1 is SGHTA and CDR2 is FQGNSA. CDR3 sequence (DNA): TGTGCCAGCAGCCCAGACTACTACAATGAGCAGTTCTTC. This sequence encodes CASSPDYYNEQFF.

This chain links TRBV30 with TRBJ1-1; TRBD1 aligns across 7 bases. CDR3 length: 12 residues. From germline, CDR1 is GTSNPN and CDR2 SVGIG (reference sequence). The trim removed 5 bases at V and 10 bases at J, leaving 10 bases unmatched. The CDR3 bases are TGTGCCTGGTCCGGGACAGCCACCTCAGCTTTCTTT. Protein sequence: CAWSGTATSAFF.

The chain couples TRBV6-5 to TRBJ2-1; D may be TRBD1 or TRBD2 (5 bases each). Looked up from germline, CDR1 is MNHEY and CDR2 is SVGAGI. The CDR3 is 15 residues long. V shed 2 bases and J shed 8 bases, with 16 bases lying between them. As DNA, the CDR3 is TGTGCCAGCAGTTACGAGGGTAGGGGTGGCGATGAGCAGTTCTTC. Translation gives CASSYEGRGGDEQFF.

The chain is built from TRBV29-1 and TRBJ2-3, with 9 bases matching TRBD2. Per germline, CDR1 SQVTM and CDR2 ANQGSEA. CDR3 size: 14 residues. V lost 4 bases, J lost 1 base, and 3 bases stayed unmatched. The CDR3 is CSVVGGRGTDTQYF. The CDR3 DNA follows: TGCAGCGTTGTCGGCGGGAGGGGCACAGATACGCAGTATTTT.

In its sample, this clone was seen a few times. The chain carries TRBV9 and TRBJ1-2, with D tentatively TRBD1 (5 bases). The CDR3 is 14 amino acids. Germline assignment: CDR1 SGDLS and CDR2 YYNGEE. V was shortened by 0 bases and J by 5 bases, with 11 bases between the two germline ends. CDR3 residues: CASSVVVDSYGYTF. The CDR3 DNA reads as TGTGCCAGCAGCGTAGTGGTAGACAGTTATGGCTACACCTTC.

The chain links TRBV11-2 to TRBJ2-1; 9 positions match TRBD2. J was trimmed by 9 bases and V by 1 base; bases with no gene match: 4. This CDR3 spans 14 amino acids. CDR1 is SGHAT and CDR2 is FQNNGV in the germline V gene. CDR3 in DNA: TGTGCCAGCAGCTTAGTCCGGACTAGCGCTGAGCAGTTCTTC. Residues: CASSLVRTSAEQFF.

The rearrangement links TRBV19 to TRBJ1-2; weak D call: TRBD1 (5 bases). The CDR3 totals 14 residues. CDR1 LNHDA and CDR2 SQIVND come from the germline V gene (reference sequence). Trimming removed 5 bases from V and 6 bases from J, with 16 bases in between. DNA for the CDR3: TGTGCCAGTAGTCCGGGAGGGGTAGTGGATGGCTACACCTTC. It codes for CASSPGGVVDGYTF.

This chain uses TRBV5-1 with TRBJ2-1; 11 nucleotides line up with TRBD2. The CDR3 is 15 amino acids. Unmatched junction bases numbered 7, after V lost 5 bases and J lost 6 bases. Germline V lookup: CDR1 SGHRS, CDR2 YFSETQ. This CDR3 is CASSPLTSGTNEQFF. The DNA of the CDR3 is TGCGCCAGCAGTCCTCTGACTAGCGGGACCAATGAGCAGTTCTTC.

This chain links TRBV6-6 with TRBJ2-3, with D possibly matching TRBD1 (5 bases). The CDR3 length is 13 residues. Germline loops: CDR1 MNHNY, CDR2 SVGAGI (reference sequence). V lost 6 bases and J lost 4, with 11 bases in between. CDR3 loop: CASSPSRADTQYF. CDR3 DNA sequence: TGTGCCAGCAGCCCAAGCAGGGCAGATACGCAGTATTTT.

The rearrangement links TRBV2 to TRBJ2-1; 8 positions match TRBD1. The germline gives CDR1 SNHLY, CDR2 FYNNEI. V shed 7 bases and J 4 bases; nucleotides not matched to a gene: 6. The CDR3 length is 14 residues. This chain's CDR3 is CASNGQGGYNEQFF. The DNA of the CDR3 is TGTGCCAGCAACGGACAGGGTGGTTACAATGAGCAGTTCTTC. Variable domain in full (rest from reference TRBV2 and TRBJ2-1): EPEVTQTPSHQVTQMGQEVILRCVPISNHLYFYWYRQILGQKVEFLVSFYNNEISEKSEIFDDQFSVERPDGSNFTLKIRSTKLEDSAMYFCASNGQGGYNEQFFGPGTRLTVL.

V usage is TRBV6-6 and J usage is TRBJ2-7, with D possibly TRBD2 on 6 matching bases. Trimming shortened V by 2 bases and J by 6 bases, and 11 bases separated the two germline ends. Looked up from germline, CDR1 is MNHNY and CDR2 is SVGAGI (reference sequence). This CDR3 region has 13 residues. CDR3 in amino acids: CASSYRGLIEQYF. CDR3 in DNA: TGTGCCAGCAGTTACCGGGGACTTATCGAGCAGTACTTC.

V usage is TRBV5-8 and J usage is TRBJ1-2; 7 nucleotides match TRBD1. This CDR3 contains 14 residues. Germline lookup yields CDR1 SGHTS and CDR2 YDEGEE. The ends lost 2 bases at V and 4 bases at J; junction bases unmatched: 5. CDR3 DNA sequence: TGTGCCAGCAGCTTAGGGACAGAAGCCTATGGCTACACCTTC. Amino acids: CASSLGTEAYGYTF.

This clone occurred a few times. The J gene is TRBJ1-1, the V gene TRBV11-2; D is possibly TRBD1 (6 bases). Germline V lookup: CDR1 SGHAT, CDR2 FQNNGV. V lost 2 bases and J lost 5, with 18 bases in between. The CDR3 totals 16 residues. CDR3 region: CASSLFEGGMTTEAFF. For the CDR3, the DNA is TGTGCCAGCAGCTTATTTGAAGGGGGGATGACTACTGAAGCTTTCTTT.

The chain joins TRBV19 to TRBJ1-2; 10 positions agree with TRBD1. With V trimmed by 4 bases and J by 8 bases, 13 bases remained unmatched. CDR3 length: 16 residues. Germline V gene data show CDR1 as LNHDA and CDR2 as SQIVND (reference sequence). CDR3 sequence: CASSNPWTGGMEGYTF. The CDR3 DNA is TGTGCCAGTAGTAATCCCTGGACAGGGGGTATGGAGGGCTACACCTTC.

This chain links TRBV5-1 with TRBJ2-3, with 8 bases aligning to TRBD1. V gave up 0 bases and J gave up 0 bases; unmatched junction bases: 3. This CDR3 is 16 amino acids long. Germline-derived CDR1 and CDR2 are SGHRS and YFSETQ. In DNA, the CDR3 is TGCGCCAGCAGCTTGGCTCAGGGGGCCAGCACAGATACGCAGTATTTT. Translated: CASSLAQGASTDTQYF.

This chain links TRBV5-5 with TRBJ1-2, with D perhaps matching TRBD1 (6 bases). V was shortened by 4 bases and J by 1 base, with 20 bases between the two germline ends. Germline V CDR1 and CDR2: SGHKS, YYEKEE (reference sequence). This CDR3 has 17 residues. CDR3 nucleotides: TGTGCCAGCAGCCCGGGACACCTTCTACTCCTTAACTATGGCTACACCTTC. Its protein product is CASSPGHLLLLNYGYTF.

The V and J genes are TRBV4-2 and TRBJ1-2; D unclear. Germline V gene lookup returns CDR1 LGHNA and CDR2 YNFKEQ. This CDR3 is built from 15 residues. V was trimmed by 0 bases and J by 6 bases, leaving 14 bases between them. This chain's CDR3 is CASSQEGSRTHGYTF. As DNA, the CDR3 is TGTGCCAGCAGCCAAGAAGGATCGAGAACCCATGGCTACACCTTC.

V and J are TRBV6-1 and TRBJ1-5; D remains ambiguous. CDR1 and CDR2 from the germline V gene are MNHNS and SASEGT. The CDR3 is 14 amino acids. The germline V and J ends were trimmed by 8 bases and 1 base, with 12 bases remaining between them. The CDR3 loop reads CASSSLRSNQPQHF. CDR3 coding DNA: TGTGCCAGCTCAAGCCTCAGAAGCAATCAGCCCCAGCATTTT.

In this sample, this clone turned up once. The rearrangement uses TRBV2 and TRBJ2-2, with TRBD2 identical over 7 bases. CDR3 length equals 16 residues. Germline V gives CDR1 SNHLY, CDR2 FYNNEI. Losses at the gene ends were 2 bases for V and 5 bases for J; bases not matched to a gene: 8. The CDR3 loop reads CASSELGAGLTGELFF. CDR3 in DNA: TGTGCCAGCAGTGAACTAGGAGCGGGACTAACCGGGGAGCTGTTTTTT.

This chain joins TRBV27 and TRBJ2-7, with 9 bases lining up with TRBD1. The CDR3 runs to 14 residues. Germline assignment: CDR1 MNHEY and CDR2 SMNVEV (reference sequence). V dropped 5 bases and J dropped 2; count of bases not matched to a gene: 4. The CDR3 loop is CASSRQGVTYEQYF. CDR3 sequence (DNA): TGTGCCAGCAGTAGACAGGGGGTTACCTACGAGCAGTACTTC.